This TCR beta chain was sequenced in a study of T cell responses to AZD1222 COVID-19 vaccine. This table comes from immunoSEQ multiplex PCR, and its TCRdb copy is limited to in-frame clones, with some not included. The sample carries under 150,000 clones, about 90% recorded once. This CDR3 spans 15 amino acids. CDR1 is LNHDA, CDR2 SQIVND, per germline (reference sequence). Trimming stripped 3 bases from V and 3 bases from J, with 15 bases between. The clonotype comes from an adult who received the AZD1222 COVID-19 vaccine. The sequenced sample was peripheral blood, obtained 28 days after the second AZD1222 dose. The chain carries TRBV19 and TRBJ2-7; the D gene could be TRBD1 or TRBD2 (7 bases each). As DNA, the CDR3 is TGTGCCAGTAGTATGTCCCAGGGGGGGTACTACGAGCAGTACTTC. This encodes CASSMSQGGYYEQYF.